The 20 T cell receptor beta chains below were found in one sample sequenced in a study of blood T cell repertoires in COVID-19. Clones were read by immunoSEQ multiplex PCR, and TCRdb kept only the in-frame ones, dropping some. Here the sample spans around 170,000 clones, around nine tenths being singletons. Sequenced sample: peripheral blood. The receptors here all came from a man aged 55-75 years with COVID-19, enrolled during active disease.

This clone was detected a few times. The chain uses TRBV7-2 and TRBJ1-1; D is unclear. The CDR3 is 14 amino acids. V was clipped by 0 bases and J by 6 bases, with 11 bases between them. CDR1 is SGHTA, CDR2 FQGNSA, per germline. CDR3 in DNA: TGTGCCAGCAGCTTAGCCACAGCGGTCGCTGAAGCTTTCTTT. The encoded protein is CASSLATAVAEAFF.

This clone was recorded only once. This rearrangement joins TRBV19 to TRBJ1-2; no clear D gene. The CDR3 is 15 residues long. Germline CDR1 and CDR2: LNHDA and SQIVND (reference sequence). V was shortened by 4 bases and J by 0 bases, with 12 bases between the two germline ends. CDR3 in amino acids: CASSNTGRANYGYTF. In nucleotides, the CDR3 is TGTGCCAGTAGTAACACGGGTCGAGCTAACTATGGCTACACCTTC.

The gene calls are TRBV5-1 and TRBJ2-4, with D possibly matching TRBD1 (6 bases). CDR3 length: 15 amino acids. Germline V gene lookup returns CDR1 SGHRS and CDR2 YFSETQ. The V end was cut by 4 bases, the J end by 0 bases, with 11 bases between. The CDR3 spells CASSPLGGAKNIQYF. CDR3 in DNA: TGCGCCAGCAGCCCGCTAGGGGGAGCCAAAAACATTCAGTACTTC.

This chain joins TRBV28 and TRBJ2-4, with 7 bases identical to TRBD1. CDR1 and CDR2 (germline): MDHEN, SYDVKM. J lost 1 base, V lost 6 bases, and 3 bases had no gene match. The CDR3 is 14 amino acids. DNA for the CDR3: TGTGCCAGCAGCCAGGGACAGGCCAAAAACATTCAGTACTTC. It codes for CASSQGQAKNIQYF.

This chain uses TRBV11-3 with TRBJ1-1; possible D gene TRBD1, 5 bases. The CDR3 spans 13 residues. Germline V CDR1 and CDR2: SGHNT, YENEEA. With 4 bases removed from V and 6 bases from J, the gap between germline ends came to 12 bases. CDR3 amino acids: CASSSQGFAEAFF. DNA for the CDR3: TGTGCCAGCAGCTCCCAGGGATTCGCTGAAGCTTTCTTT.

The CDR3 spells CASQLTGPVGSPLHF. The CDR3, as DNA: TGTGCCAGCCAACTGACAGGGCCAGTTGGTTCACCCCTCCACTTT. The chain uses TRBV11-2 and TRBJ1-6; TRBD1 agrees at 7 bases. V trimming: 8 bases; J trimming: 9 bases; junction bases outside the gene matches: 13. CDR1 SGHAT and CDR2 FQNNGV come from the germline V gene. The CDR3 totals 15 residues.

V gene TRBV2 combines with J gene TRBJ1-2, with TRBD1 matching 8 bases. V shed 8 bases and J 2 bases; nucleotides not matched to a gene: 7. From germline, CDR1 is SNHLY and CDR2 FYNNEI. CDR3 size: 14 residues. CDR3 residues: CASSPGQGNYGYTF. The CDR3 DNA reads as TGTGCCAGCTCCCCCGGACAGGGCAACTATGGCTACACCTTC.

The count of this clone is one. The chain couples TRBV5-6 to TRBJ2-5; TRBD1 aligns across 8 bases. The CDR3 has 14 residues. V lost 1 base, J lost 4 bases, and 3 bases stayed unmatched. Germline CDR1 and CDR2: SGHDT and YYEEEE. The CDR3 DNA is TGTGCCAGCAGCTTGCCAGGGGGCGCAGAGACCCAGTACTTC. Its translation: CASSLPGGAETQYF.

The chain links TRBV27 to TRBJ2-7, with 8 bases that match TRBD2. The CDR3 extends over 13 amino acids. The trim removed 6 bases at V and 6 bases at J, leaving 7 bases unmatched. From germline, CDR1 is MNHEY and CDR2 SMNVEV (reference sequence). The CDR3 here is CASSEREGLEQYF. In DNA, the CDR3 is TGTGCCAGCAGCGAACGGGAGGGCCTCGAGCAGTACTTC.

The CDR3 sequence: CASSPAVGSEALHF. The CDR3 DNA reads as TGTGCCAGCTCACCGGCGGTGGGTTCCGAGGCCCTCCACTTT. The rearrangement joins TRBV18 to TRBJ1-6; D ambiguous. The CDR3 loop spans 14 amino acids. In germline, CDR1 is KGHSH, CDR2 LQKENI. Trimming pared 3 bases from V and 14 bases from J, leaving 17 bases between.

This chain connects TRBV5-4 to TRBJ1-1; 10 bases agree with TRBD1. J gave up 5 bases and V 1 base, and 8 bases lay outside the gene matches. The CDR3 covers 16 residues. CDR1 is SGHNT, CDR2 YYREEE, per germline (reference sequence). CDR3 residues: CASSLWTGGTSTEAFF. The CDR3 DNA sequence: TGTGCCAGCAGCTTGTGGACAGGGGGTACTTCGACTGAAGCTTTCTTT.

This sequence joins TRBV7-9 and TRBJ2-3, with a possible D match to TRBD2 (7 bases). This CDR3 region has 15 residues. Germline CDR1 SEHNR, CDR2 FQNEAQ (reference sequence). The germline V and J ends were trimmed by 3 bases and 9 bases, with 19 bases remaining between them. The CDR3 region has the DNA TGTGCCAGCAGCTTGCTAGCTGGAAAGGGGGGGACGCAGTATTTT. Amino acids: CASSLLAGKGGTQYF.

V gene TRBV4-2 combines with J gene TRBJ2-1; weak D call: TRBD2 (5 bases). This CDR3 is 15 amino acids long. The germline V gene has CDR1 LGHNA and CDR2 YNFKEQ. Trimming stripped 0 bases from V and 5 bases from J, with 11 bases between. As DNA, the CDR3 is TGTGCCAGCAGCCAAGAGCCGGGGTTCAACAATGAGCAGTTCTTC. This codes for CASSQEPGFNNEQFF.

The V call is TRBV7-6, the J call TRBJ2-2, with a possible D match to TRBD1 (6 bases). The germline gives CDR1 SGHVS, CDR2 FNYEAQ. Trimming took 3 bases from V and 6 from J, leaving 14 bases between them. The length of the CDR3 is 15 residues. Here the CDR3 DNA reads TGTGCCAGCAGCTTGGGGGCGACTGGGGCCGGGGAGCTGTTTTTT. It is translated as CASSLGATGAGELFF.

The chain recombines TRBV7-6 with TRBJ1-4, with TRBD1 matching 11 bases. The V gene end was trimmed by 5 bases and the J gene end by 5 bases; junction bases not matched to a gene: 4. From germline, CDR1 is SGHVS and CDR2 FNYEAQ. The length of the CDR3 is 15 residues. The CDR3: CASSLGTGGNEKLFF. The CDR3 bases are TGTGCCAGCAGCCTTGGGACAGGGGGAAATGAAAAACTGTTTTTT.

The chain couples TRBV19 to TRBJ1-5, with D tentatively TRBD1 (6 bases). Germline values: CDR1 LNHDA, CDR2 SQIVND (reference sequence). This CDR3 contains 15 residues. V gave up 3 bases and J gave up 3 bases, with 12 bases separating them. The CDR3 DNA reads TGTGCCAGTAGTATTCCCCCAGGGGCCAATCAGCCCCAGCATTTT. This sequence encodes CASSIPPGANQPQHF.

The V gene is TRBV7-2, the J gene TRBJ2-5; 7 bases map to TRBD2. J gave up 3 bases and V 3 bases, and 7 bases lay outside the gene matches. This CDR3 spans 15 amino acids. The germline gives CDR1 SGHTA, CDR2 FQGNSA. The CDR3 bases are TGTGCCAGCAGCTTCAGCGGGAATCTGAAAGAGACCCAGTACTTC. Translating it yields CASSFSGNLKETQYF.

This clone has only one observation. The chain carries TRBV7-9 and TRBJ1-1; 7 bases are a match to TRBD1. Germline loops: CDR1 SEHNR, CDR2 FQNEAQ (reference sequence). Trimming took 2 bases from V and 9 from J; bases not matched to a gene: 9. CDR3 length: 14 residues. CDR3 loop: CASSLTLGTEKAFF. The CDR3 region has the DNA TGTGCCAGCAGCTTAACCCTAGGGACAGAGAAAGCTTTCTTT.

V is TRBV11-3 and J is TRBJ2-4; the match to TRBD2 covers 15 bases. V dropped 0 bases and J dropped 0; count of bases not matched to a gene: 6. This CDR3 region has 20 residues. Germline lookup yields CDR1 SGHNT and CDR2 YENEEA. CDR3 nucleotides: TGTGCCAGCAGCTTAGACCCGGGACTAGCGGGAGGACTAGCCAAAAACATTCAGTACTTC. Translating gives CASSLDPGLAGGLAKNIQYF.

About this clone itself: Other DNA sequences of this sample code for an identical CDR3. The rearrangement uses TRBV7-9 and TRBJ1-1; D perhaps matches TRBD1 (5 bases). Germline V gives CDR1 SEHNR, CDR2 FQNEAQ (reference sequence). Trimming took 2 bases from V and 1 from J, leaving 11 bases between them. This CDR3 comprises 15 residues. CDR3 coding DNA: TGTGCCAGCAGCTTAAGGCAGGGCCCGAACACTGAAGCTTTCTTT. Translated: CASSLRQGPNTEAFF.